Sequencing of this T cell receptor (beta chain) was carried out in a study of T cells in Graves' hyperthyroidism and ophthalmopathy. Overall study results and limits: Ophthalmopathy got predicted by the model a median roughly 6.1 months before its onset.

Trimming took off 5 bases at V and 1 base at J, with 11 bases between the two ends. This CDR3 contains 14 residues. Amplified TCR beta CDR3 regions derived from RNA transcripts. In the first-round RT-PCR of the TCR CDR3, the HTBI primer set was used. TCRdb processed the multiplex PCR reads anew with MiXCR; each CDR3 protein has one entry. The sample has hundreds of thousands of distinct CDR3 sequences, 14% seen once. Many counts were recorded for this clonotype. Its antigen remains unknown. Aged 18 to 65, the patients had hyperthyroidism that was newly diagnosed and had lasted under 2 months. When hyperthyroidism was first diagnosed, the blood sample was taken, preceding any ophthalmopathy symptoms. Fresh 10 ml peripheral blood yielded PBMCs.

The specimen sequenced was blood. The gene calls are TRBV12-3 or TRBV12-4 and TRBJ1-1; the D gene is possibly TRBD1 (6 bases). The clonotype comes from a woman in her twenties or thirties with Graves' hyperthyroidism that later progressed to Graves' ophthalmopathy. Here the CDR3 DNA reads TGTGCCAGCAGTCCGTGGGGACAGAACACTGAAGCTTTCTTT. Residues: CASSPWGQNTEAFF.